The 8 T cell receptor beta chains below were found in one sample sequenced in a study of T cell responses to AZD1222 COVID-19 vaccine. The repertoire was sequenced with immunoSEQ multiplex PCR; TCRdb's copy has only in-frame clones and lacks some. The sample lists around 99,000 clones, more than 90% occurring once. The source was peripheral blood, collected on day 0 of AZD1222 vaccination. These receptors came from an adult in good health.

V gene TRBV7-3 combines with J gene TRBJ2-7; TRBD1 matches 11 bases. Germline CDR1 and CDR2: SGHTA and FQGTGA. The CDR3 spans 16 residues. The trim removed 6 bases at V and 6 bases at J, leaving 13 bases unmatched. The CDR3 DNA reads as TGTGCCAGCAGGAAAAGTCTTGGACAGGGGGCTCCCGAGCAGTACTTC. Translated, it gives CASRKSLGQGAPEQYF.

CDR3 region: CASRPTRQGISGELFF. CDR3 in DNA: TGCGCCAGCAGGCCAACGAGACAGGGGATATCCGGGGAGCTGTTTTTT. This chain connects TRBV4-1 to TRBJ2-2, with TRBD1 identical over 8 bases. Germline CDR1 and CDR2: MGHRA and YSYEKL. CDR3 length: 16 residues. The V gene end was trimmed by 6 bases and the J gene end by 6 bases; junction bases not matched to a gene: 12.

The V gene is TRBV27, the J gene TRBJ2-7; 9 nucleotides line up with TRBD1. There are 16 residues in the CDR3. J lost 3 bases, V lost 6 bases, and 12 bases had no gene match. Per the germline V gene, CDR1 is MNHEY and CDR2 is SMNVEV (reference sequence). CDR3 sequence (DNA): TGTGCCAGCAGCCTCACAGGGGGCCGACCAAACTACGAGCAGTACTTC. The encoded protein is CASSLTGGRPNYEQYF.

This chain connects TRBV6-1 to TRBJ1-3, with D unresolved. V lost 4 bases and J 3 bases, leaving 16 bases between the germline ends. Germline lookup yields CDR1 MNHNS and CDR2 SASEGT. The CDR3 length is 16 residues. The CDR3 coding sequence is TGTGCCAGCAGTGGAGGCTCAATCCGGGTTGGAAACACCATATATTTT. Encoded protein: CASSGGSIRVGNTIYF.

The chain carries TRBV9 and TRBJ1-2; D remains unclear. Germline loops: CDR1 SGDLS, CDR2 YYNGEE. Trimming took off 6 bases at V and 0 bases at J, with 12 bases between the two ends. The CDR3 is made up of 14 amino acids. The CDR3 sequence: CASTPLDTNYGYTF. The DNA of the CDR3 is TGTGCCAGCACCCCACTAGACACTAACTATGGCTACACCTTC. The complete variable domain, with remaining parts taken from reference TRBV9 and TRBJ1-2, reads DSGVTQTPKHLITATGQRVTLRCSPRSGDLSVYWYQQSLDQGLQFLIQYYNGEERAKGNILERFSAQQFPDLHSELNLSSLELGDSALYFCASTPLDTNYGYTFGSGTRLTVV.

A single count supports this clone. DNA for the CDR3: TGTGCCAGCAGAGGCATGAGGGAGTATAGCAATCAGCCCCAGCATTTT. Translating it yields CASRGMREYSNQPQHF. The genes are TRBV28 and TRBJ1-5; D gene uncertain. This CDR3 has 16 residues. Germline V lookup: CDR1 MDHEN, CDR2 SYDVKM. V was shortened by 6 bases and J by 0 bases, with 15 bases between the two germline ends.

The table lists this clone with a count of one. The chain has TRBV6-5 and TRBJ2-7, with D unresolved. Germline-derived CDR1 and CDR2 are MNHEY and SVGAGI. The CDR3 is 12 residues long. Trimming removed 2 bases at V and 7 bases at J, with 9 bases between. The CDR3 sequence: CASSYQIWEQYF. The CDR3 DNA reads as TGTGCCAGCAGTTACCAGATCTGGGAGCAGTACTTC.

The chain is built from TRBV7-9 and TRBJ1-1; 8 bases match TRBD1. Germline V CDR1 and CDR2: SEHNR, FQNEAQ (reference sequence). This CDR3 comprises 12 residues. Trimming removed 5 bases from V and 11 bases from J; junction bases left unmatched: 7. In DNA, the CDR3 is TGTGCCAGCAGCCGTGGACAGGGTAAGGCTTTCTTT. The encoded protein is CASSRGQGKAFF.